One T cell receptor beta chain is described in this entry. The entry originates in a study of blood T cell repertoires in COVID-19. In the original workflow: How many nucleated cells were present was estimated from reference gene primer amplification. The protocol was immunoSEQ multiplex PCR, while the TCRdb copy is restricted to in-frame clones and leaves out a portion. Clone size and the V and J calls come from that table; the DNA yielded D and trimming. The data hold a few hundred thousand clones, with approximately 89% observed a single time. Seattle patients were enrolled while actively infected and followed longitudinally. The source material was peripheral blood. The clonotype comes from a woman aged 60-75 years with COVID-19, enrolled during active disease.

The CDR3 nucleotides are TGTGCCAGCAGCTTGAGCGTCGGGGGAGTCTATGGCTACACCTTC. This encodes CASSLSVGGVYGYTF. The rearrangement links TRBV5-4 to TRBJ1-2; TRBD1 might be the D (5 bases). Trimming shortened V by 1 base and J by 4 bases, and 14 bases separated the two germline ends. This CDR3 spans 15 amino acids. The germline CDR1 and CDR2 sequences are SGHNT and YYREEE (reference sequence).